This T cell receptor (beta chain) emerged from a study of blood T cell repertoires in COVID-19. Overall study: Material from acute and convalescent COVID-19 was sourced from the United States, Italy and Spain. PBMCs, B-cell-depleted T cells, or T cells were the source of the cDNA or gDNA that made up the material.

Methods used by the authors: Reference gene primer amplification gave nucleated cell count estimates. Profiled with immunoSEQ multiplex PCR; TCRdb holds only in-frame clones, not every one. V and J calls plus clone size are reproduced from that table; the DNA served to infer D and trimming. The table records 250,000 to 350,000 clones, about 85% of them present only once. Seattle patients were enrolled while actively infected and followed longitudinally. The CDR3 is made up of 15 amino acids. Deletions cut 2 bases from V and 5 bases from J, with 13 bases between. CDR1 and CDR2 from the germline V gene are SGHTA and FQGNSA.

This sequence originates from a human donor with COVID-19, enrolled during active disease. The donor label of this sample is uncertain. Sequenced sample: peripheral blood. V is TRBV7-2 and J is TRBJ2-1, with TRBD1 as a possible D gene (6 bases). The DNA of the CDR3 is TGTGCCAGCAGCTTATACAGGGCGGTGAACAATGAGCAGTTCTTC. It translates to CASSLYRAVNNEQFF. Using reference TRBV7-2 and TRBJ2-1 for the parts outside the CDR3, the full variable domain is GAGVSQSPSNKVTEKGKDVELRCDPISGHTALYWYRQSLGQGLEFLIYFQGNSAPDKSGLPSDRFSAERTGGSVSTLTIQRTQQEDSAVYLCASSLYRAVNNEQFFGPGTRLTVL.